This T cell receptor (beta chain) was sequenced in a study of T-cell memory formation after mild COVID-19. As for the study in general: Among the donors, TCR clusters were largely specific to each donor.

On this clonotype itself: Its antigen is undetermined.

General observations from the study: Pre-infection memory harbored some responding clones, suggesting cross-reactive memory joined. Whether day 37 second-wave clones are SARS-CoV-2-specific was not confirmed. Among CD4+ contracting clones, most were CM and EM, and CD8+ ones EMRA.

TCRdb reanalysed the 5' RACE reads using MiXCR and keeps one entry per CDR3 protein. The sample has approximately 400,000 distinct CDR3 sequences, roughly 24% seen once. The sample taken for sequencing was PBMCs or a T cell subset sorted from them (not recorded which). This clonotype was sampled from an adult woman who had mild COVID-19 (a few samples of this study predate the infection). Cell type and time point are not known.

CDR3 nucleotide sequence: TGCAGCGTTGAAGATTCCGGGGGAGGGGAGCTGTTTTTT. This encodes CSVEDSGGGELFF. V usage is TRBV29-1 and J usage is TRBJ2-2; D might be TRBD2 (6 bases). V was cut by 0 bases and J by 8 bases, with 10 bases left in between. The V gene's germline CDR1 is SQVTM and CDR2 ANQGSEA. CDR3 length equals 13 residues.